This T cell receptor beta chain was sequenced during a study of cytomegalovirus exposure and HLA in healthy donors. Findings and caveats of the study: A few of the chains that were CMV-associated were confirmed in vitro to be specific for CMV antigens.

Clones were sequenced by immunoSEQ multiplex PCR, and TCRdb holds only the in-frame ones, with some missing. The sample records 150,000 to 200,000 clones, around 88% being singletons. The CDR3 is 14 amino acids. CDR1 SGHVS and CDR2 FNYEAQ come from the germline V gene. Deletions cut 1 base from V and 2 bases from J, with 8 bases between. About this clone: Its antigen is not known.

This chain links TRBV7-6 with TRBJ2-5; tentatively, D is TRBD2 (5 bases). This TCR was sampled from a woman aged 18-35 years in good health and CMV-seronegative. The sequenced material came from PBMCs. The CDR3 DNA sequence: TGTGCCAGCAGCTTAGGGACTTCACAAGAGACCCAGTACTTC. As protein: CASSLGTSQETQYF.